Below, 15 T cell receptor beta chains from the same sample are listed, as sequenced in a study of shared clonotypes between healthy human individuals. TCRdb keeps only in-frame clones here, not all; method: immunoSEQ multiplex PCR. The sample lists roughly 500,000 clones, around 75% occurring once. Specimen: PBMCs. Receptor source: a woman between 40 and 50 years old in good health. Some clones in this sample may be carry-over from other donors' samples.

The V call is TRBV18, the J call TRBJ2-5; a possible D gene is TRBD1 (6 bases). V lost 1 base and J 5 bases, leaving 11 bases between the germline ends. The V gene's germline CDR1 is KGHSH and CDR2 LQKENI. The CDR3 runs 14 residues. CDR3 region: CASSPQGTWETQYF. The CDR3 region has the DNA TGTGCCAGCTCACCACAGGGGACATGGGAGACCCAGTACTTC. The whole variable domain, remainder taken from reference TRBV18 and TRBJ2-5, is NAGVMQNPRHLVRRRGQEARLRCSPMKGHSHVYWYRQLPEEGLKFMVYLQKENIIDESGMPKERFSAEFPKEGPSILRIQQVVRGDSAAYFCASSPQGTWETQYFGPGTRLLVL.

J is TRBJ2-7 and V is TRBV29-1; TRBD2 might be the D (6 bases). The CDR3 length is 13 residues. V lost 1 base and J 3 bases, leaving 10 bases between the germline ends. Germline loops: CDR1 SQVTM, CDR2 ANQGSEA. As DNA, the CDR3 is TGCAGCGTTGAAGCCGCGGGGAGCTACGAGCAGTACTTC. Translated, it gives CSVEAAGSYEQYF.

The J gene is TRBJ2-1, the V gene TRBV12-5, with 8 bases aligning to TRBD1. The CDR3 contains 12 residues. The V gene end was trimmed by 6 bases and the J gene end by 15 bases; junction bases not matched to a gene: 10. Germline lookup yields CDR1 LGHNT and CDR2 FRNRAP. The CDR3: CASGRDRGHRFF. Here the CDR3 DNA reads TGTGCTAGTGGCCGAGACAGGGGTCACCGGTTCTTC.

By share, this clone counts as medium-sized. The CDR3 DNA is TGCGCCAGCAGCTTGGAGGGAACCCCTGAAGCTTTCTTT. This gives the protein CASSLEGTPEAFF. The chain couples TRBV5-1 to TRBJ1-1; D call uncertain. This CDR3 is 13 amino acids long. The ends were cut back, 0 bases at V and 6 bases at J, with 9 bases in the middle. Germline CDR1 is SGHRS and CDR2 is YFSETQ.

The chain recombines TRBV5-1 with TRBJ2-1; D gene ambiguous. Trimming removed 0 bases at V and 0 bases at J, with 10 bases between. CDR1 is SGHRS and CDR2 is YFSETQ in the germline V gene. The CDR3 is 16 residues long. Here the CDR3 reads CASSLEATSSYNEQFF. The CDR3 DNA sequence: TGCGCCAGCAGCTTGGAAGCGACGAGCTCCTACAATGAGCAGTTCTTC.

The rearrangement uses TRBV5-1 and TRBJ1-3; D gene ambiguous. V lost 0 bases, J lost 0 bases, and 13 bases lay in between. This CDR3 is 17 amino acids long. Germline values: CDR1 SGHRS, CDR2 YFSETQ. CDR3 in amino acids: CASSLAPGLPSGNTIYF. The CDR3 DNA is TGCGCCAGCAGCTTGGCCCCCGGACTACCCTCTGGAAACACCATATATTTT. The variable domain in full, with the rest retrieved from reference TRBV5-1 and TRBJ1-3, is KAGVTQTPRYLIKTRGQQVTLSCSPISGHRSVSWYQQTPGQGLQFLFEYFSETQRNKGNFPGRFSGRQFSNSRSEMNVSTLELGDSALYLCASSLAPGLPSGNTIYFGEGSWLTVV.

A remark on this clone: The sample holds other DNA sequences that translate to the same CDR3. The chain couples TRBV5-4 to TRBJ2-5; D not certain. This CDR3 region has 12 residues. Germline V gene data show CDR1 as SGHNT and CDR2 as YYREEE (reference sequence). Deletions cut 2 bases from V and 2 bases from J, with 4 bases between. The DNA for the CDR3 is TGTGCCAGCAGCTTACCGCAAGAGACCCAGTACTTC. Encoded protein: CASSLPQETQYF.

V is TRBV28 and J is TRBJ2-3; TRBD2 matches 9 bases. The CDR3 sequence is 15 residues long. The germline V gene encodes CDR1 MDHEN and CDR2 SYDVKM. Trimming at V came to 4 bases and at J to 9 bases, leaving 11 bases not matched to a gene. This CDR3 is CASSSPLAGKGTQYF. The CDR3 DNA reads as TGTGCCAGCAGTTCCCCGCTAGCGGGAAAGGGGACGCAGTATTTT.

The table lists this clone with a count of one. The V gene is TRBV28, the J gene TRBJ1-4, with a tentative D call TRBD1 (6 bases). This CDR3 is built from 14 residues. Deletions cut 7 bases from V and 8 bases from J, with 17 bases between. The germline V gene encodes CDR1 MDHEN and CDR2 SYDVKM. CDR3 in amino acids: CASNLQGVDEKLFF. DNA for the CDR3: TGTGCCAGCAACCTACAGGGTGTCGACGAAAAACTGTTTTTT. Supplemented by reference TRBV28 and TRBJ1-4, the full variable domain reads DVKVTQSSRYLVKRTGEKVFLECVQDMDHENMFWYRQDPGLGLRLIYFSYDVKMKEKGDIPEGYSVSREKKERFSLILESASTNQTSMYLCASNLQGVDEKLFFGSGTQLSVL.

This chain joins TRBV7-2 and TRBJ1-5; D is possibly TRBD1 (5 bases). CDR1 is SGHTA, CDR2 FQGNSA, per germline. This CDR3 has 14 residues. The V and J ends lost 3 bases and 5 bases respectively, with 11 bases between them. Here the CDR3 reads CASSLGGTDQPQHF. Here the CDR3 DNA reads TGTGCCAGCAGCTTGGGGGGGACGGATCAGCCCCAGCATTTT.

Note on this clone: The conserved closing phenylalanine or tryptophan is absent in this CDR3, likely reflecting a read error. The DNA is omitted, as the CDR3 cannot be located on it reliably, and the CDR3 follows TCRdb's listing. CDR3 residues: CASSPRGTVR. The gene calls are TRBV18 and TRBJ2-7; no DNA check was done on the table's D call, TRBD2. The CDR3 has 10 amino acids, counting both end residues. CDR1 and CDR2 (germline): KGHSH, LQKENI.

The V and J genes are TRBV5-1 and TRBJ2-3; TRBD2 agrees at 7 bases. The CDR3 length is 15 residues. Unmatched junction bases numbered 7, after V lost 2 bases and J lost 4 bases. Looked up from germline, CDR1 is SGHRS and CDR2 is YFSETQ. The CDR3 DNA follows: TGCGCCAGCAGCTTACTAGCGCGGGACTCAGATACGCAGTATTTT. This gives the protein CASSLLARDSDTQYF.

The V gene is TRBV10-2, the J gene TRBJ1-2; the D is unclear. Trimming left V 0 bases short and J 8 bases short, with 13 bases between. This CDR3 is 14 amino acids long. Germline loops: CDR1 WSHSY, CDR2 SAAADI. The CDR3 here is CASSESQAPRGYTF. The CDR3 DNA sequence: TGCGCCAGCAGTGAGTCGCAGGCCCCACGAGGCTACACCTTC.

The chain employs TRBV7-3 and TRBJ2-1, with D maybe TRBD2 (6 bases). The CDR3 contains 13 residues. Per germline, CDR1 SGHTA and CDR2 FQGTGA. V lost 1 base, J lost 9 bases, and 10 bases lay in between. The CDR3 DNA reads as TGTGCCAGCAGCTTAAGAGGCGGGGTTGAGCAGTTCTTC. It specifies CASSLRGGVEQFF.

The chain recombines TRBV5-4 with TRBJ1-1; no definite D call. The V end was cut by 0 bases, the J end by 4 bases, with 13 bases between. CDR1 SGHNT and CDR2 YYREEE come from the germline V gene (reference sequence). The CDR3 spans 15 residues. In nucleotides, the CDR3 is TGTGCCAGCAGCTTGGATCCCAGAAAGGGCACTGAAGCTTTCTTT. This sequence encodes CASSLDPRKGTEAFF.